This entry lists 24 T cell receptor beta chains sequenced from one sample in a study of blood T cell repertoires in COVID-19. Only in-frame clones appear in the TCRdb table, and some are missing; sequencing was by immunoSEQ multiplex PCR. This table has some 74,000 clones, over 70% appearing once. The specimen sequenced was peripheral blood. These receptors came from a human donor in a cohort sampled during active COVID-19.

The V and J genes are TRBV28 and TRBJ2-3; 7 nucleotides agree with TRBD1. J was trimmed by 0 bases and V by 11 bases; bases with no gene match: 2. This CDR3 spans 12 amino acids. Germline values: CDR1 MDHEN, CDR2 SYDVKM. The CDR3 is CAEGASTDTQYF. For the CDR3, the DNA is TGTGCCGAGGGGGCCAGCACAGATACGCAGTATTTT.

The chain links TRBV7-9 to TRBJ1-4; 11 nucleotides line up with TRBD1. The CDR3 sequence is 17 residues long. Trimming cost V 5 bases and J 4 bases; bases outside gene matches: 9. Germline V lookup: CDR1 SEHNR, CDR2 FQNEAQ (reference sequence). DNA of the CDR3: TGTGCCAGCAGCGTCGGACAGGGGGCATATTATAATGAAAAACTGTTTTTT. It translates to CASSVGQGAYYNEKLFF.

This clone was counted only a few times. The chain is built from TRBV5-1 and TRBJ1-4; 9 bases map to TRBD1. J was trimmed by 8 bases and V by 4 bases; bases with no gene match: 6. The CDR3 is made up of 14 amino acids. Germline values: CDR1 SGHRS, CDR2 YFSETQ. The CDR3: CASSPTGGREKLFF. CDR3 nucleotide sequence: TGCGCCAGCAGCCCTACAGGGGGCCGGGAAAAACTGTTTTTT.

CDR3 bases: TGTGCCAGCAGCTCAAGGGACAGGGGGCGAGGTCAAGAGACCCAGTACTTC. It encodes CASSSRDRGRGQETQYF. The gene calls are TRBV7-6 and TRBJ2-5; 12 bases are shared with TRBD1. Germline trimming cut 4 bases from V and 2 bases from J; bases unmatched to any gene: 8. Germline CDR1 is SGHVS and CDR2 is FNYEAQ. The CDR3 runs to 17 residues.

V is TRBV7-9 and J is TRBJ1-2; TRBD1 aligns across 11 bases. V was clipped by 5 bases and J by 7 bases; unmatched bases: 12. Germline lookup yields CDR1 SEHNR and CDR2 FQNEAQ (reference sequence). The length of the CDR3 is 16 residues. DNA for the CDR3: TGTGCCAGCAGCCTCTCGATGGGACAGGGGGGATCTGGCTACACCTTC. Translated: CASSLSMGQGGSGYTF.

V is TRBV19 and J is TRBJ1-2, with TRBD1 matching 7 bases. The ends lost 7 bases at V and 3 bases at J; junction bases unmatched: 11. CDR3 length: 15 amino acids. CDR1 and CDR2 from the germline V gene are LNHDA and SQIVND (reference sequence). CDR3 in DNA: TGTGCCAGTACCACCTCGGACAGGCAATACTATGGCTACACCTTC. Its translation is CASTTSDRQYYGYTF.

The chain has TRBV6-5 and TRBJ2-3; 7 bases line up with TRBD2. CDR1 is MNHEY, CDR2 SVGAGI, per germline. V shed 10 bases, J shed 6 bases, and the junction held 7 bases outside the gene matches. The CDR3 spans 12 residues. CDR3 nucleotide sequence: TGTGCCACCGCAGCGGGGTTGGATACGCAGTATTTT. This codes for CATAAGLDTQYF.

In its sample, this clone was seen once. The chain employs TRBV6-5 and TRBJ1-1; D remains ambiguous. The germline V gene encodes CDR1 MNHEY and CDR2 SVGAGI. This CDR3 comprises 11 residues. Trimming cost V 7 bases and J 3 bases, with 6 bases left between them. This CDR3 reads CASTRDTEAFF. CDR3 coding DNA: TGTGCCAGCACCCGGGACACTGAAGCTTTCTTT.

This clone has more than one count but fewer than ten. V is TRBV30 and J is TRBJ1-1; TRBD1 matches at 10 bases. Germline V gene sequence: CDR1 GTSNPN, CDR2 SVGIG (reference sequence). J was trimmed by 0 bases and V by 4 bases; bases with no gene match: 11. This CDR3 comprises 17 residues. In nucleotides, the CDR3 is TGTGCCTGGACTCACCGGCGACAGGGGGCTATGAACACTGAAGCTTTCTTT. Its translation: CAWTHRRQGAMNTEAFF.

The chain carries TRBV6-1 and TRBJ1-5; 9 bases match TRBD1. Looked up from germline, CDR1 is MNHNS and CDR2 is SASEGT. The CDR3 runs 18 residues. Losses at the gene ends were 4 bases for V and 6 bases for J; bases not matched to a gene: 16. In nucleotides, the CDR3 is TGTGCCAGCAGTGGTCGGACAGGGGATTACCCCGTCGCTCAGCCCCAGCATTTT. This gives the protein CASSGRTGDYPVAQPQHF.

This sequence joins TRBV10-2 and TRBJ2-7; 7 nucleotides line up with TRBD2. J gave up 0 bases and V 3 bases, and 5 bases lay outside the gene matches. This CDR3 is 15 amino acids long. The V gene's germline CDR1 is WSHSY and CDR2 SAAADI. The CDR3 coding sequence is TGCGCCAGCAGTGATCGGGGGAGGGCCTCCTACGAGCAGTACGTC. Protein product: CASSDRGRASYEQYV.

V usage is TRBV7-9 and J usage is TRBJ1-2, with 8 bases identical to TRBD1. This CDR3 region has 18 residues. CDR1 and CDR2 (germline): SEHNR, FQNEAQ (reference sequence). J lost 3 bases, V lost 1 base, and 13 bases had no gene match. CDR3 amino acids: CASSLVGPTGVGDYGYTF. The CDR3 DNA sequence: TGTGCCAGCAGCTTAGTGGGGCCGACAGGGGTAGGCGACTATGGCTACACCTTC.

The V gene is TRBV11-3, the J gene TRBJ1-1; TRBD1 agrees at 8 bases. Germline V gene lookup returns CDR1 SGHNT and CDR2 YENEEA. V lost 4 bases, J lost 1 base, and 8 bases stayed unmatched. This CDR3 is built from 16 residues. CDR3 sequence: CASSSGDRRGNTEAFF. DNA for the CDR3: TGTGCCAGCAGCTCGGGGGACAGGCGGGGGAACACTGAAGCTTTCTTT.

The chain couples TRBV7-2 to TRBJ2-5; 8 bases are a match to TRBD2. The CDR3 length is 15 residues. V lost 0 bases, J lost 5 bases, and 5 bases stayed unmatched. Germline-derived CDR1 and CDR2 are SGHTA and FQGNSA. DNA of the CDR3: TGTGCCAGCAGCTTAGCGGCTAGCGGGCCGGAGACCCAGTACTTC. Its translation: CASSLAASGPETQYF.

The chain carries TRBV7-2 and TRBJ2-3; 11 bases align to TRBD2. In germline, CDR1 is SGHTA, CDR2 FQGNSA. The CDR3 spans 17 residues. The V segment lost 4 bases and the J segment 3 bases; nucleotides outside the gene matches: 9. The DNA of the CDR3 is TGTGCCAGCAGCTATTCTAGCGGGGGGCGGTCGACAGATACGCAGTATTTT. Amino acid sequence: CASSYSSGGRSTDTQYF.

V gene TRBV6-5 combines with J gene TRBJ1-5, with 7 bases matching TRBD1. The germline V gene has CDR1 MNHEY and CDR2 SVGAGI. The CDR3 consists of 15 residues. The trim removed 0 bases at V and 9 bases at J, leaving 8 bases unmatched. CDR3 DNA sequence: TGTGCCAGCAGTTACTCACGGACAGGAAAGTGGCCCCAGCATTTT. This codes for CASSYSRTGKWPQHF.

This chain uses TRBV7-2 with TRBJ1-1, with 7 bases that match TRBD1. The CDR3 has 14 amino acids. Germline-derived CDR1 and CDR2 are SGHTA and FQGNSA. With 5 bases clipped from V and 4 bases from J, the junction kept 7 bases outside the gene matches. The DNA for the CDR3 is TGTGCCAGCAGCCCGCAGGGGGGTGTCACTGAAGCTTTCTTT. It codes for CASSPQGGVTEAFF.

The rearrangement joins TRBV6-6 to TRBJ1-1; D not resolved. Per the germline V gene, CDR1 is MNHNY and CDR2 is SVGAGI (reference sequence). V was pared by 7 bases and J by 1 base, with 13 bases between. This CDR3 is 14 amino acids long. CDR3 in DNA: TGTGCCAGCACCCGTGGGGAGGGGAACACTGAAGCTTTCTTT. Translated: CASTRGEGNTEAFF.

The CDR3 reads CASRTGGTYEQYF. In DNA form, the CDR3 reads TGTGCCAGCCGGACAGGGGGTACCTACGAGCAGTACTTC. J is TRBJ2-7 and V is TRBV6-5; TRBD1 aligns across 10 bases. CDR1 MNHEY and CDR2 SVGAGI come from the germline V gene. The CDR3 is 13 residues long. The trim removed 8 bases at V and 2 bases at J, leaving 3 bases unmatched.

The chain carries TRBV19 and TRBJ2-7, with D perhaps matching TRBD2 (5 bases). V dropped 2 bases and J dropped 2 bases, with 7 bases sitting between them. The CDR3 has 13 residues. The germline gives CDR1 LNHDA, CDR2 SQIVND (reference sequence). CDR3 in DNA: TGTGCCAGTAGTATACCGGGGACCTACGAGCAGTACTTC. Translating gives CASSIPGTYEQYF.

This clone has a handful of counts. The genes are TRBV7-2 and TRBJ2-5; a weak D match, TRBD2 (6 bases). The CDR3 has 13 amino acids. Germline assignment: CDR1 SGHTA and CDR2 FQGNSA. Trimming took off 5 bases at V and 5 bases at J, with 12 bases between the two ends. This CDR3 is CASSPGGLETQYF. The CDR3 coding sequence is TGTGCCAGCAGCCCCGGAGGGCTGGAGACCCAGTACTTC. Using reference TRBV7-2 and TRBJ2-5 for the parts outside the CDR3, the full variable domain is GAGVSQSPSNKVTEKGKDVELRCDPISGHTALYWYRQSLGQGLEFLIYFQGNSAPDKSGLPSDRFSAERTGGSVSTLTIQRTQQEDSAVYLCASSPGGLETQYFGPGTRLLVL.

This clone was seen a handful of times. J is TRBJ1-2 and V is TRBV27; D not resolved. The CDR3 runs 14 residues. Germline-derived CDR1 and CDR2 are MNHEY and SMNVEV (reference sequence). Between the trimmed V and J ends, which lost 6 bases and 9 bases, there was a span of 20 bases. CDR3 loop: CASRLWSDPWSYTF. The CDR3 DNA is TGTGCCAGCAGGTTGTGGAGTGACCCTTGGAGCTACACCTTC.

This chain links TRBV4-1 with TRBJ1-5; TRBD1 might be the D (5 bases). V was shortened by 0 bases and J by 9 bases, with 9 bases between the two germline ends. Germline CDR1 and CDR2: MGHRA and YSYEKL. This CDR3 contains 13 residues. The CDR3 DNA reads as TGCGCCAGCAGCCAAGATCCAGGGATGCCCCAGCATTTT. Its protein is CASSQDPGMPQHF.

The chain uses TRBV5-6 and TRBJ1-5; 7 positions match TRBD1. CDR1 SGHDT and CDR2 YYEEEE come from the germline V gene. V lost 4 bases and J lost 0; bases outside the gene matches: 16. The CDR3 is 19 amino acids. The chain's CDR3 is CASSHRTGPSSNSNQPQHF. The CDR3 nucleotides read TGTGCCAGCAGCCATCGGACAGGTCCAAGCAGTAATAGCAATCAGCCCCAGCATTTT.